These 24 T cell receptor beta chains were all obtained from the same sample, sequenced in a study of blood T cell repertoires in COVID-19. Libraries were prepared by immunoSEQ multiplex PCR; TCRdb keeps only in-frame clonotypes and omits some of them. The sample lists around 250,000 clones, roughly 88% seen once, with about 3% in the top ten. Sample: peripheral blood. All receptors derive from a woman in her twenties or thirties with active or convalescent COVID-19.

V and J are TRBV27 and TRBJ1-2, with 7 bases that match TRBD1. The germline CDR1 and CDR2 sequences are MNHEY and SMNVEV (reference sequence). This CDR3 spans 17 amino acids. V lost 5 bases and J lost 5; bases outside the gene matches: 17. In nucleotides, the CDR3 is TGTGCCAGCAGTCTAACCCTCTCGACAGGGAGAACGTATGGCTACACCTTC. This gives the protein CASSLTLSTGRTYGYTF.

This clone was observed a handful of times. The rearrangement joins TRBV27 to TRBJ2-7, with TRBD1 matching 7 bases. The CDR3 has 12 residues. Germline V gene data show CDR1 as MNHEY and CDR2 as SMNVEV (reference sequence). Trimming at V came to 5 bases and at J to 8 bases, leaving 6 bases not matched to a gene. CDR3 nucleotides: TGTGCCAGCAGTGAGGACAGGCGGAAGCAGTACTTC. Translation gives CASSEDRRKQYF.

Points on this clone: Other DNA sequences in the sample encode the same CDR3. The chain combines TRBV3-1 (or the pseudogene TRBV3-2) with TRBJ1-5; D unresolved. This CDR3 is built from 13 residues. V dropped 0 bases and J dropped 6 bases, with 6 bases sitting between them. The V gene's germline CDR1 is LGHDT and CDR2 YNNKEL (reference sequence). This CDR3 is CASSQDRGQPQHF. CDR3 DNA: TGTGCCAGCAGCCAAGATCGGGGTCAGCCCCAGCATTTT.

The J gene is TRBJ2-3, the V gene TRBV5-8; D possibly corresponds to TRBD1 (5 bases). The germline V gene has CDR1 SGHTS and CDR2 YDEGEE. V was cut by 5 bases and J by 6 bases, with 16 bases left in between. The CDR3 consists of 14 residues. CDR3 in DNA: TGTGCCAGCAGTCGGCGACAGACGCGGGATACGCAGTATTTT. Amino acids: CASSRRQTRDTQYF.

This chain uses TRBV30 with TRBJ1-6; 7 bases fit TRBD1. The V gene's germline CDR1 is GTSNPN and CDR2 SVGIG (reference sequence). The CDR3 sequence is 15 residues long. V shed 0 bases, J shed 8 bases, and the junction held 7 bases outside the gene matches. CDR3 sequence reads: CAWSVPGRGDSPLHF. In nucleotides, the CDR3 is TGTGCCTGGAGTGTACCGGGCAGGGGGGATTCACCCCTCCACTTT.

J is TRBJ2-5 and V is TRBV10-3; D ambiguous. Germline CDR1 reads ENHRY; CDR2 reads SYGVKD. V lost 5 bases, J lost 1 base, and 5 bases lay in between. The CDR3 runs 12 residues. CDR3 sequence (DNA): TGTGCCATCAGTAGCACCCAAGAGACCCAGTACTTC. Translated: CAISSTQETQYF.

The chain recombines TRBV5-1 with TRBJ1-6; 7 bases are a match to TRBD1. The CDR3 runs 14 residues. Germline V gives CDR1 SGHRS, CDR2 YFSETQ. Losses at the gene ends were 4 bases for V and 8 bases for J; bases not matched to a gene: 6. CDR3 residues: CASSPTGLDSPLHF. The CDR3 nucleotides read TGCGCCAGCAGCCCGACAGGGCTCGATTCACCCCTCCACTTT.

The chain joins TRBV7-3 to TRBJ2-3, with 8 nucleotides matching TRBD2. Losses at the gene ends were 5 bases for V and 1 base for J; bases not matched to a gene: 2. Germline values: CDR1 SGHTA, CDR2 FQGTGA. This CDR3 spans 14 amino acids. The CDR3 DNA sequence: TGTGCCAGCAGCCTACTAGCGGGCACAGATACGCAGTATTTT. It encodes CASSLLAGTDTQYF.

V gene TRBV5-1 combines with J gene TRBJ2-7, with no clear D. Germline CDR1 reads SGHRS; CDR2 reads YFSETQ. The CDR3 has 13 residues. Trimming took 2 bases from V and 1 from J, leaving 7 bases between them. This chain's CDR3 is CASSFDGSYEQYF. CDR3 in DNA: TGCGCCAGCAGCTTCGACGGGTCCTACGAGCAGTACTTC. Combining the CDR3 with reference TRBV5-1 and TRBJ2-7 gives the whole variable domain KAGVTQTPRYLIKTRGQQVTLSCSPISGHRSVSWYQQTPGQGLQFLFEYFSETQRNKGNFPGRFSGRQFSNSRSEMNVSTLELGDSALYLCASSFDGSYEQYFGPGTRLTVT.

The chain joins TRBV5-8 to TRBJ1-5; 7 bases map to TRBD1. This CDR3 is built from 15 residues. Losses at the gene ends were 0 bases for V and 1 base for J; bases not matched to a gene: 1. Germline CDR1 reads SGHTS; CDR2 reads YDEGEE. This chain's CDR3 is CASSLETGSNQPQHF. The CDR3 DNA sequence: TGTGCCAGCAGCTTGGAGACAGGGAGCAATCAGCCCCAGCATTTT.

This rearrangement joins TRBV28 to TRBJ2-4; 7 bases match TRBD1. This CDR3 region has 15 residues. Trimming removed 7 bases from V and 5 bases from J; junction bases left unmatched: 11. CDR1 and CDR2 from the germline V gene are MDHEN and SYDVKM. The CDR3 spells CASKLGGGSQNIQYF. CDR3 DNA: TGTGCCAGCAAACTAGGGGGCGGAAGCCAAAACATTCAGTACTTC.

The rearrangement uses TRBV6-6 and TRBJ2-5; 7 bases line up with TRBD1. V was pared by 6 bases and J by 0 bases, with 7 bases of the junction left unmatched. Germline CDR1 reads MNHNY; CDR2 reads SVGAGI (reference sequence). CDR3 size: 15 residues. The CDR3 loop reads CASRDDREYQETQYF. In DNA, the CDR3 is TGTGCCAGCAGGGACGACAGGGAGTACCAAGAGACCCAGTACTTC.

The gene calls are TRBV4-2 and TRBJ2-7; 14 bases are shared with TRBD2. Germline assignment: CDR1 LGHNA and CDR2 YNFKEQ. The junction had 3 bases not matched to a gene; V was cut back by 1 base and J by 1 base. The CDR3 length is 17 residues. CDR3 nucleotides: TGTGCCAGCAGCCAAGCGGGACTAGCGGGGGTTTCCTACGAGCAGTACTTC. Amino acid sequence: CASSQAGLAGVSYEQYF.

This chain connects TRBV18 to TRBJ1-4, with 9 bases identical to TRBD1. V lost 2 bases to trimming and J lost 4 bases; unmatched junction nucleotides: 5. The CDR3 spans 16 residues. The V gene's germline CDR1 is KGHSH and CDR2 LQKENI. For the CDR3, the DNA is TGTGCCAGCTCACCAGGGGCGACAGGGGGTAATGAAAAACTGTTTTTT. This sequence encodes CASSPGATGGNEKLFF.

The rearrangement uses TRBV4-3 and TRBJ2-7; TRBD1 agrees at 8 bases. CDR1 and CDR2 (germline): LGHNA, YSLEER. Germline trimming cut 3 bases from V and 3 bases from J; bases unmatched to any gene: 4. The CDR3 extends over 14 amino acids. CDR3 region: CASSQGTGNYEQYF. CDR3 DNA sequence: TGCGCCAGCAGCCAGGGGACAGGTAACTACGAGCAGTACTTC.

The V gene is TRBV5-4, the J gene TRBJ1-4, with D unclear. The CDR3 runs to 12 residues. Trimming cost V 1 base and J 5 bases, with 3 bases left between them. The germline gives CDR1 SGHNT, CDR2 YYREEE (reference sequence). DNA for the CDR3: TGTGCCAGCAGCTTGCAGAATGAAAAACTGTTTTTT. Its protein product is CASSLQNEKLFF.

Here the CDR3 DNA reads TGTGCCTGGAGCGAGGGCATGAACACTGAAGCTTTCTTT. It encodes CAWSEGMNTEAFF. The chain recombines TRBV30 with TRBJ1-1; D is undetermined. Germline CDR1 is GTSNPN and CDR2 is SVGIG (reference sequence). The V gene lost 3 bases and the J gene lost 0 bases, with 8 bases spanning the gap. The length of the CDR3 is 13 residues.

The chain is built from TRBV2 and TRBJ1-1; 8 nucleotides align to TRBD1. The junction had 13 bases not matched to a gene; V was cut back by 8 bases and J by 14 bases. Germline assignment: CDR1 SNHLY and CDR2 FYNNEI. The CDR3 has 12 amino acids. CDR3 sequence (DNA): TGTGCCAGCTCCGGACAGGGCCTCGAGGAGTTCTTT. This sequence encodes CASSGQGLEEFF.

The CDR3 here is CAWSLGGRQPQHF. DNA for the CDR3: TGTGCCTGGAGTCTGGGGGGGCGGCAGCCCCAGCATTTT. J is TRBJ1-5 and V is TRBV30; D is perhaps TRBD1 (6 bases). Germline V gene data show CDR1 as GTSNPN and CDR2 as SVGIG (reference sequence). Trimming took 2 bases from V and 7 from J, leaving 12 bases between them. This CDR3 is 13 amino acids long.

The rearrangement joins TRBV10-3 to TRBJ2-6; 13 bases agree with TRBD2. The CDR3 is made up of 18 amino acids. The V segment lost 5 bases and the J segment 2 bases; nucleotides outside the gene matches: 6. Germline CDR1 reads ENHRY; CDR2 reads SYGVKD. This CDR3 reads CAISFLGLAGTGANVLTF. The DNA of the CDR3 is TGTGCCATCAGTTTCCTGGGACTAGCGGGGACTGGGGCCAACGTCCTGACTTTC.

The chain carries TRBV12-3 or TRBV12-4 and TRBJ1-1; 7 bases match TRBD1. V lost 6 bases to trimming and J lost 7 bases; unmatched junction nucleotides: 8. This CDR3 comprises 13 residues. The CDR3: CASRPGRGLEAFF. The CDR3 coding sequence is TGTGCCAGCAGACCCGGGAGGGGGCTTGAAGCTTTCTTT.

This clone has more than one count but fewer than ten. The chain is built from TRBV19 and TRBJ2-3; 10 bases agree with TRBD2. V lost 5 bases and J lost 2; bases outside the gene matches: 7. From germline, CDR1 is LNHDA and CDR2 SQIVND (reference sequence). This CDR3 comprises 16 residues. The CDR3 DNA is TGTGCCAGTAGTCCTAATAGCGGGGGGATCACAGATACGCAGTATTTT. This sequence encodes CASSPNSGGITDTQYF. The variable domain in full, completed from reference TRBV19 and TRBJ2-3, reads DGGITQSPKYLFRKEGQNVTLSCEQNLNHDAMYWYRQDPGQGLRLIYYSQIVNDFQKGDIAEGYSVSREKKESFPLTVTSAQKNPTAFYLCASSPNSGGITDTQYFGPGTRLTVL.

V and J are TRBV27 and TRBJ1-5, with 8 bases matching TRBD1. The germline gives CDR1 MNHEY, CDR2 SMNVEV (reference sequence). V was clipped by 5 bases and J by 5 bases; unmatched bases: 8. The CDR3 contains 15 residues. This CDR3 is CASSPRRGPDQPQHF. The CDR3 DNA reads as TGTGCCAGCAGTCCACGCAGGGGGCCTGATCAGCCCCAGCATTTT.

This clone was found once. The V gene is TRBV30, the J gene TRBJ2-3, with TRBD2 matching 11 bases. CDR3 size: 15 residues. Looked up from germline, CDR1 is GTSNPN and CDR2 is SVGIG (reference sequence). Trimming took 6 bases from V and 1 from J; bases not matched to a gene: 6. This CDR3 is CACPGTSGGTDTQYF. CDR3 sequence (DNA): TGTGCCTGCCCTGGGACTAGCGGTGGCACAGATACGCAGTATTTT. Using reference TRBV30 and TRBJ2-3 for the parts outside the CDR3, the full variable domain is SQTIHQWPATLVQPVGSPLSLECTVEGTSNPNLYWYRQAAGRGLQLLFYSVGIGQISSEVPQNLSASRPQDRQFILSSKKLLLSDSGFYLCACPGTSGGTDTQYFGPGTRLTVL.